This paragraph covers one T cell receptor beta chain sequence. The V gene end was trimmed by 3 bases and the J gene end by 5 bases; junction bases not matched to a gene: 2. Germline CDR1 and CDR2: MDHEN and SYDVKM. There are 15 residues in the CDR3. Method: immunoSEQ multiplex PCR; TCRdb's copy keeps in-frame clones and lacks some. This table holds around 1,900,000 clones, just under 95% found once. Naive-designated CD8 cells lacked CD45RO, were positively enriched for CCR7, and omitted terminally differentiated effector memory CD45RA+ cells. This record belongs to a study of shared clonotypes between healthy human individuals.

What was sequenced was naive CD8+ T cells from PBMCs. The receptor was derived from a man younger than 30 in good health. Some clones in this sample may be carry-over from other donors' samples. The rearrangement joins TRBV28 to TRBJ2-7, with 15 bases lining up with TRBD2. The CDR3 bases are TGTGCCAGCAGTTTTTGGACTAGCGGGAGGGACGAGCAGTACTTC. It is translated as CASSFWTSGRDEQYF.